The 18 T cell receptor beta chains below come from one sample, sequenced in a study of T cells after yellow fever vaccination. TCRdb independently ran MiXCR on the 5' RACE reads; one entry per CDR3 protein. Counted here are more than 350,000 distinct CDR3 sequences, roughly 10% occurring once; the ten biggest clones make up more than 15%. Here the sequenced sample was PBMCs, taken on the day of the first yellow fever vaccination. The receptors stem from a man younger than 30 who received the YFV17D yellow fever vaccine.

This clonotype was picked up a small number of times. The CDR3 nucleotides read TGTGCCAGCAGCTTAGAGGCCAGGGGGCCGAATGAGCAGTTCTTC. Its translation is CASSLEARGPNEQFF. The chain recombines TRBV11-1 with TRBJ2-1, with 8 bases that match TRBD1. Germline trimming cut 1 base from V and 7 bases from J; bases unmatched to any gene: 6. Germline V CDR1 and CDR2: SGHAT, FQDESV (reference sequence). CDR3 size: 15 residues.

The chain joins TRBV7-3 to TRBJ2-1; TRBD2 matches 11 bases. CDR1 and CDR2 from the germline V gene are SGHTA and FQGTGA. There are 14 residues in the CDR3. The V gene end was trimmed by 10 bases and the J gene end by 10 bases; junction bases not matched to a gene: 12. The CDR3 sequence is CATRVSGGADEQFF. In DNA form, the CDR3 reads TGTGCCACTCGTGTTAGCGGGGGGGCCGACGAGCAGTTCTTC.

This clonotype showed up just a few times. The chain carries TRBV11-2 and TRBJ2-3, with 9 bases aligning to TRBD1. CDR3 length: 15 residues. Looked up from germline, CDR1 is SGHAT and CDR2 is FQNNGV. V trimming: 4 bases; J trimming: 10 bases; junction bases outside the gene matches: 12. The CDR3 protein is CASSSIQGAPLPQYF. The DNA for the CDR3 is TGTGCCAGCAGCTCAATACAGGGGGCACCCCTCCCGCAGTATTTT. Together with reference TRBV11-2 and TRBJ2-3, the CDR3 gives the full variable domain: EAGVAQSPRYKIIEKRQSVAFWCNPISGHATLYWYQQILGQGPKLLIQFQNNGVVDDSQLPKDRFSAERLKGVDSTLKIQPAKLEDSAVYLCASSSIQGAPLPQYFGPGTRLTVL.

In DNA form, the CDR3 reads TGCAGCGTTGCCTCGAGACTGACGAACACTGAAGCTTTCTTT. Protein sequence: CSVASRLTNTEAFF. The chain is built from TRBV29-1 and TRBJ1-1; D is undetermined. The V gene lost 4 bases and the J gene lost 1 base, with 13 bases spanning the gap. CDR3 size: 14 residues. CDR1 is SQVTM, CDR2 ANQGSEA, per germline.

This clonotype came up a few times. The chain combines TRBV20-1 with TRBJ2-7, with 7 bases fitting TRBD1. The germline CDR1 and CDR2 sequences are DFQATT and SNEGSKA (reference sequence). J lost 3 bases, V lost 0 bases, and 8 bases had no gene match. This CDR3 contains 15 residues. The CDR3 DNA sequence: TGCAGTGCTAGAGACGCCGACAGGGCTATCTACGAGCAGTACTTC. It is translated as CSARDADRAIYEQYF.

This clonotype occurred many times. The chain recombines TRBV20-1 with TRBJ2-7, with unresolved D. Germline loops: CDR1 DFQATT, CDR2 SNEGSKA (reference sequence). The CDR3 has 13 residues. V lost 0 bases and J 3 bases, leaving 9 bases between the germline ends. The CDR3 DNA reads as TGCAGTGCTAGAGACTCCTACCACTACGAGCAGTACGTC. It encodes CSARDSYHYEQYV.

This sequence joins TRBV20-1 and TRBJ2-3; 11 bases agree with TRBD1. The germline CDR1 and CDR2 sequences are DFQATT and SNEGSKA (reference sequence). This CDR3 is built from 15 residues. V lost 2 bases, J lost 7 bases, and 8 bases stayed unmatched. The CDR3 nucleotides are TGCAGTGCTAGATTAGCCGGGACAGGGGGGAATACGCAGTATTTT. Translating gives CSARLAGTGGNTQYF.

The chain is built from TRBV5-1 and TRBJ2-3; D assignment may be TRBD1 or TRBD2 (5 bases each). This CDR3 is built from 16 residues. The V end lost 5 bases, the J end lost 2 bases, and 18 bases lay between the germline ends. Germline V gene lookup returns CDR1 SGHRS and CDR2 YFSETQ. The CDR3 spells CASRKGGRGATDTQYF. DNA for the CDR3: TGCGCCAGCAGGAAAGGAGGTCGTGGGGCCACAGATACGCAGTATTTT.

A few counts support this clonotype. The rearrangement uses TRBV20-1 and TRBJ2-7; weak D call: TRBD2 (6 bases). Germline V gives CDR1 DFQATT, CDR2 SNEGSKA (reference sequence). The CDR3 has 16 residues. The germline V and J ends were trimmed by 0 bases and 3 bases, with 18 bases remaining between them. CDR3 residues: CSARDPEGGNYYEQYF. The CDR3 DNA follows: TGCAGTGCTAGAGATCCGGAGGGCGGGAACTACTACGAGCAGTACTTC.

The chain recombines TRBV4-1 with TRBJ1-3; D is unresolved. There are 15 residues in the CDR3. Germline-derived CDR1 and CDR2 are MGHRA and YSYEKL. The V and J ends lost 0 bases and 0 bases respectively, with 6 bases between them. CDR3 region: CASSQDRISGNTIYF. The CDR3 region has the DNA TGCGCCAGCAGCCAAGATCGAATCTCTGGAAACACCATATATTTT.

The chain combines TRBV5-6 with TRBJ1-5; 9 nucleotides agree with TRBD1. This CDR3 region has 14 residues. The J segment lost 6 bases and the V segment lost 6 bases, leaving 7 bases of the junction unmatched. The germline gives CDR1 SGHDT, CDR2 YYEEEE. The CDR3 nucleotides read TGTGCCAGCACCAAACAGGGGGCGCGTCAGCCCCAGCATTTT. Translated: CASTKQGARQPQHF.

The sample holds many counts of this clonotype. The rearrangement uses TRBV4-3 and TRBJ2-5; the match to TRBD1 covers 9 bases. J lost 4 bases, V lost 4 bases, and 7 bases had no gene match. Germline CDR1 and CDR2: LGHNA and YSLEER. The CDR3 covers 15 residues. The CDR3 bases are TGCGCCAGCAGCCTTGAACCGGGACAGGGAGAGACCCAGTACTTC. It specifies CASSLEPGQGETQYF.

V and J are TRBV6-2 or TRBV6-3 and TRBJ1-4; D remains unclear. This CDR3 has 14 residues. Germline CDR1 and CDR2: MNHEY and SVGEGT. V lost 7 bases, J lost 8 bases, and 17 bases lay in between. CDR3 nucleotides: TGTGCCAGCACCAGTGGCCCGCTTGGAGAAAAACTGTTTTTT. Protein sequence: CASTSGPLGEKLFF.

This clonotype was observed many times. The chain links TRBV7-8 to TRBJ1-1; tentatively, D is TRBD1 (5 bases). Trimming left V 1 base short and J 2 bases short, with 11 bases between. The germline gives CDR1 SGHVS, CDR2 FQNEAQ. The CDR3 spans 15 residues. For the CDR3, the DNA is TGTGCCAGCAGCTTAGTCTGGGGGGACAACACTGAAGCTTTCTTT. This translates into CASSLVWGDNTEAFF.

This clonotype was detected a few times. V is TRBV10-3 and J is TRBJ1-1; 8 nucleotides agree with TRBD1. The CDR3 spans 14 residues. The ends lost 9 bases at V and 1 base at J; junction bases unmatched: 7. Germline V gene data show CDR1 as ENHRY and CDR2 as SYGVKD. The CDR3 here is CAIRTGKGNTEAFF. The CDR3 DNA follows: TGTGCCATTCGGACAGGGAAGGGGAACACTGAAGCTTTCTTT.

V and J are TRBV18 and TRBJ2-2; D not resolved. The germline gives CDR1 KGHSH, CDR2 LQKENI. The CDR3 is 15 amino acids. The V end was cut by 4 bases, the J end by 1 base, with 10 bases between. DNA of the CDR3: TGTGCCAGCTCACAAAACACAGAGAACACCGGGGAGCTGTTTTTT. Translated, it gives CASSQNTENTGELFF.

V usage is TRBV12-3 or TRBV12-4 and J usage is TRBJ2-2; 8 positions match TRBD1. The V segment lost 6 bases and the J segment 6 bases; nucleotides outside the gene matches: 12. This CDR3 has 16 residues. The CDR3 protein is CASSHVVAGGSGELFF. Written as DNA, the CDR3 is TGTGCCAGCAGCCATGTGGTGGCAGGGGGCTCCGGGGAGCTGTTTTTT.

This clonotype occurred many times. This rearrangement joins TRBV5-5 to TRBJ1-1; D is unclear. The germline V and J ends were trimmed by 4 bases and 2 bases, with 15 bases remaining between them. Germline V lookup: CDR1 SGHKS, CDR2 YYEKEE (reference sequence). The CDR3 covers 15 residues. CDR3 loop: CASSLVGLPNTEAFF. CDR3 nucleotide sequence: TGTGCCAGCAGCCTTGTTGGGCTGCCTAACACTGAAGCTTTCTTT.